These 11 T cell receptor beta chains share one sample of origin, sequenced in a study of blood T cell repertoires in COVID-19. TCRdb's copy holds only in-frame clones and misses some; the assay was immunoSEQ multiplex PCR. The sample lists some 270,000 clones; around 90% were seen once. What was sequenced was PBMCs or T cells enriched from blood (not recorded which). These receptors came from a man between 35 and 55 years old who had been exposed to COVID-19.

The chain carries TRBV6-5 and TRBJ2-7; no clear D gene. CDR3 size: 13 residues. Germline CDR1 reads MNHEY; CDR2 reads SVGAGI. V was clipped by 1 base and J by 3 bases, with 7 bases between them. CDR3 sequence reads: CASSYFGDYEQYF. CDR3 sequence (DNA): TGTGCCAGCAGTTACTTCGGAGACTACGAGCAGTACTTC.

This chain links TRBV4-2 with TRBJ1-4; D not resolved. The CDR3 contains 16 residues. The germline V and J ends were trimmed by 0 bases and 0 bases, with 8 bases remaining between them. Germline V gene lookup returns CDR1 LGHNA and CDR2 YNFKEQ. The CDR3 DNA follows: TGTGCCAGCAGCCAAGAGTGGCAAGCAACTAATGAAAAACTGTTTTTT. As protein: CASSQEWQATNEKLFF.

This chain uses TRBV5-1 with TRBJ2-1; tentative D call: TRBD2 (5 bases). CDR1 and CDR2 from the germline V gene are SGHRS and YFSETQ. V lost 3 bases, J lost 6 bases, and 16 bases lay in between. The CDR3 runs to 15 residues. This chain's CDR3 is CASSWMAGAANEQFF. As DNA, the CDR3 is TGCGCCAGCAGCTGGATGGCGGGTGCCGCCAATGAGCAGTTCTTC.

This chain joins TRBV18 and TRBJ2-3; D is uncertain. The CDR3 covers 15 residues. With 0 bases removed from V and 0 bases from J, the gap between germline ends came to 7 bases. Germline CDR1 reads KGHSH; CDR2 reads LQKENI. The CDR3 sequence is CASSPPASSTDTQYF. DNA of the CDR3: TGTGCCAGCTCACCACCAGCGAGTAGCACAGATACGCAGTATTTT.

This chain uses TRBV9 with TRBJ1-1; D unclear. This CDR3 is built from 13 residues. V shed 4 bases and J shed 4 bases, with 11 bases lying between them. Germline V gene sequence: CDR1 SGDLS, CDR2 YYNGEE. The CDR3 DNA reads as TGTGCCAGCAGCCCACCGAGATCCACTGAAGCTTTCTTT. This sequence encodes CASSPPRSTEAFF. Together with reference TRBV9 and TRBJ1-1, the CDR3 gives the full variable domain: DSGVTQTPKHLITATGQRVTLRCSPRSGDLSVYWYQQSLDQGLQFLIQYYNGEERAKGNILERFSAQQFPDLHSELNLSSLELGDSALYFCASSPPRSTEAFFGQGTRLTVV.

The V and J genes are TRBV6-2 or TRBV6-3 and TRBJ2-7; 13 bases are a match to TRBD2. Unmatched junction bases numbered 12, after V lost 4 bases and J lost 6 bases. The CDR3 covers 17 residues. CDR1 MNHEY and CDR2 SVGEGT come from the germline V gene. The CDR3 here is CASSSFGTSGKVSEQYF. The CDR3 DNA sequence: TGTGCCAGCAGTTCCTTCGGGACTAGCGGGAAAGTGAGCGAGCAGTACTTC.

The chain combines TRBV11-3 with TRBJ2-3; TRBD2 matches at 7 bases. The CDR3 has 15 residues. The junction had 11 bases not matched to a gene; V was cut back by 6 bases and J by 5 bases. CDR1 is SGHNT, CDR2 YENEEA, per germline. The CDR3 nucleotides are TGTGCCAGCAGTCCAGAGGCGGGAGTGGAAGATACGCAGTATTTT. This encodes CASSPEAGVEDTQYF.

This clone was observed once. V is TRBV28 and J is TRBJ1-1; D is unclear. The germline CDR1 and CDR2 sequences are MDHEN and SYDVKM. The CDR3 covers 14 residues. V gave up 4 bases and J gave up 4 bases, with 13 bases separating them. The CDR3, as DNA: TGTGCCAGCAGTTCCGGGCCGGGAACCACTGAAGCTTTCTTT. Amino acids: CASSSGPGTTEAFF.

The chain is built from TRBV2 and TRBJ2-2; 11 nucleotides agree with TRBD2. This CDR3 is 16 amino acids long. Germline V gene lookup returns CDR1 SNHLY and CDR2 FYNNEI. The ends lost 6 bases at V and 4 bases at J; junction bases unmatched: 7. The CDR3: CASSIRTSGSTGELFF. DNA for the CDR3: TGTGCCAGCAGCATTAGGACTAGCGGGTCCACCGGGGAGCTGTTTTTT.

The chain recombines TRBV3-1 (or the pseudogene TRBV3-2) with TRBJ2-2; 11 bases are a match to TRBD2. The CDR3 has 19 amino acids. V shed 5 bases and J 2 bases; nucleotides not matched to a gene: 13. Germline V gene sequence: CDR1 LGHDT, CDR2 YNNKEL (reference sequence). CDR3 DNA sequence: TGTGCCAGCAGCTTAGGATTGACGACTAGCGGGGTCAACACCGGGGAGCTGTTTTTT. It is translated as CASSLGLTTSGVNTGELFF.

Only one count was recorded for this clone. The chain links TRBV7-2 to TRBJ2-7, with 7 nucleotides matching TRBD2. Trimming at V came to 0 bases and at J to 3 bases, leaving 5 bases not matched to a gene. CDR1 is SGHTA, CDR2 FQGNSA, per germline. CDR3 length equals 15 residues. This CDR3 is CASSLAGGPLYEQYF. CDR3 nucleotide sequence: TGTGCCAGCAGCTTAGCGGGAGGGCCTCTCTACGAGCAGTACTTC.